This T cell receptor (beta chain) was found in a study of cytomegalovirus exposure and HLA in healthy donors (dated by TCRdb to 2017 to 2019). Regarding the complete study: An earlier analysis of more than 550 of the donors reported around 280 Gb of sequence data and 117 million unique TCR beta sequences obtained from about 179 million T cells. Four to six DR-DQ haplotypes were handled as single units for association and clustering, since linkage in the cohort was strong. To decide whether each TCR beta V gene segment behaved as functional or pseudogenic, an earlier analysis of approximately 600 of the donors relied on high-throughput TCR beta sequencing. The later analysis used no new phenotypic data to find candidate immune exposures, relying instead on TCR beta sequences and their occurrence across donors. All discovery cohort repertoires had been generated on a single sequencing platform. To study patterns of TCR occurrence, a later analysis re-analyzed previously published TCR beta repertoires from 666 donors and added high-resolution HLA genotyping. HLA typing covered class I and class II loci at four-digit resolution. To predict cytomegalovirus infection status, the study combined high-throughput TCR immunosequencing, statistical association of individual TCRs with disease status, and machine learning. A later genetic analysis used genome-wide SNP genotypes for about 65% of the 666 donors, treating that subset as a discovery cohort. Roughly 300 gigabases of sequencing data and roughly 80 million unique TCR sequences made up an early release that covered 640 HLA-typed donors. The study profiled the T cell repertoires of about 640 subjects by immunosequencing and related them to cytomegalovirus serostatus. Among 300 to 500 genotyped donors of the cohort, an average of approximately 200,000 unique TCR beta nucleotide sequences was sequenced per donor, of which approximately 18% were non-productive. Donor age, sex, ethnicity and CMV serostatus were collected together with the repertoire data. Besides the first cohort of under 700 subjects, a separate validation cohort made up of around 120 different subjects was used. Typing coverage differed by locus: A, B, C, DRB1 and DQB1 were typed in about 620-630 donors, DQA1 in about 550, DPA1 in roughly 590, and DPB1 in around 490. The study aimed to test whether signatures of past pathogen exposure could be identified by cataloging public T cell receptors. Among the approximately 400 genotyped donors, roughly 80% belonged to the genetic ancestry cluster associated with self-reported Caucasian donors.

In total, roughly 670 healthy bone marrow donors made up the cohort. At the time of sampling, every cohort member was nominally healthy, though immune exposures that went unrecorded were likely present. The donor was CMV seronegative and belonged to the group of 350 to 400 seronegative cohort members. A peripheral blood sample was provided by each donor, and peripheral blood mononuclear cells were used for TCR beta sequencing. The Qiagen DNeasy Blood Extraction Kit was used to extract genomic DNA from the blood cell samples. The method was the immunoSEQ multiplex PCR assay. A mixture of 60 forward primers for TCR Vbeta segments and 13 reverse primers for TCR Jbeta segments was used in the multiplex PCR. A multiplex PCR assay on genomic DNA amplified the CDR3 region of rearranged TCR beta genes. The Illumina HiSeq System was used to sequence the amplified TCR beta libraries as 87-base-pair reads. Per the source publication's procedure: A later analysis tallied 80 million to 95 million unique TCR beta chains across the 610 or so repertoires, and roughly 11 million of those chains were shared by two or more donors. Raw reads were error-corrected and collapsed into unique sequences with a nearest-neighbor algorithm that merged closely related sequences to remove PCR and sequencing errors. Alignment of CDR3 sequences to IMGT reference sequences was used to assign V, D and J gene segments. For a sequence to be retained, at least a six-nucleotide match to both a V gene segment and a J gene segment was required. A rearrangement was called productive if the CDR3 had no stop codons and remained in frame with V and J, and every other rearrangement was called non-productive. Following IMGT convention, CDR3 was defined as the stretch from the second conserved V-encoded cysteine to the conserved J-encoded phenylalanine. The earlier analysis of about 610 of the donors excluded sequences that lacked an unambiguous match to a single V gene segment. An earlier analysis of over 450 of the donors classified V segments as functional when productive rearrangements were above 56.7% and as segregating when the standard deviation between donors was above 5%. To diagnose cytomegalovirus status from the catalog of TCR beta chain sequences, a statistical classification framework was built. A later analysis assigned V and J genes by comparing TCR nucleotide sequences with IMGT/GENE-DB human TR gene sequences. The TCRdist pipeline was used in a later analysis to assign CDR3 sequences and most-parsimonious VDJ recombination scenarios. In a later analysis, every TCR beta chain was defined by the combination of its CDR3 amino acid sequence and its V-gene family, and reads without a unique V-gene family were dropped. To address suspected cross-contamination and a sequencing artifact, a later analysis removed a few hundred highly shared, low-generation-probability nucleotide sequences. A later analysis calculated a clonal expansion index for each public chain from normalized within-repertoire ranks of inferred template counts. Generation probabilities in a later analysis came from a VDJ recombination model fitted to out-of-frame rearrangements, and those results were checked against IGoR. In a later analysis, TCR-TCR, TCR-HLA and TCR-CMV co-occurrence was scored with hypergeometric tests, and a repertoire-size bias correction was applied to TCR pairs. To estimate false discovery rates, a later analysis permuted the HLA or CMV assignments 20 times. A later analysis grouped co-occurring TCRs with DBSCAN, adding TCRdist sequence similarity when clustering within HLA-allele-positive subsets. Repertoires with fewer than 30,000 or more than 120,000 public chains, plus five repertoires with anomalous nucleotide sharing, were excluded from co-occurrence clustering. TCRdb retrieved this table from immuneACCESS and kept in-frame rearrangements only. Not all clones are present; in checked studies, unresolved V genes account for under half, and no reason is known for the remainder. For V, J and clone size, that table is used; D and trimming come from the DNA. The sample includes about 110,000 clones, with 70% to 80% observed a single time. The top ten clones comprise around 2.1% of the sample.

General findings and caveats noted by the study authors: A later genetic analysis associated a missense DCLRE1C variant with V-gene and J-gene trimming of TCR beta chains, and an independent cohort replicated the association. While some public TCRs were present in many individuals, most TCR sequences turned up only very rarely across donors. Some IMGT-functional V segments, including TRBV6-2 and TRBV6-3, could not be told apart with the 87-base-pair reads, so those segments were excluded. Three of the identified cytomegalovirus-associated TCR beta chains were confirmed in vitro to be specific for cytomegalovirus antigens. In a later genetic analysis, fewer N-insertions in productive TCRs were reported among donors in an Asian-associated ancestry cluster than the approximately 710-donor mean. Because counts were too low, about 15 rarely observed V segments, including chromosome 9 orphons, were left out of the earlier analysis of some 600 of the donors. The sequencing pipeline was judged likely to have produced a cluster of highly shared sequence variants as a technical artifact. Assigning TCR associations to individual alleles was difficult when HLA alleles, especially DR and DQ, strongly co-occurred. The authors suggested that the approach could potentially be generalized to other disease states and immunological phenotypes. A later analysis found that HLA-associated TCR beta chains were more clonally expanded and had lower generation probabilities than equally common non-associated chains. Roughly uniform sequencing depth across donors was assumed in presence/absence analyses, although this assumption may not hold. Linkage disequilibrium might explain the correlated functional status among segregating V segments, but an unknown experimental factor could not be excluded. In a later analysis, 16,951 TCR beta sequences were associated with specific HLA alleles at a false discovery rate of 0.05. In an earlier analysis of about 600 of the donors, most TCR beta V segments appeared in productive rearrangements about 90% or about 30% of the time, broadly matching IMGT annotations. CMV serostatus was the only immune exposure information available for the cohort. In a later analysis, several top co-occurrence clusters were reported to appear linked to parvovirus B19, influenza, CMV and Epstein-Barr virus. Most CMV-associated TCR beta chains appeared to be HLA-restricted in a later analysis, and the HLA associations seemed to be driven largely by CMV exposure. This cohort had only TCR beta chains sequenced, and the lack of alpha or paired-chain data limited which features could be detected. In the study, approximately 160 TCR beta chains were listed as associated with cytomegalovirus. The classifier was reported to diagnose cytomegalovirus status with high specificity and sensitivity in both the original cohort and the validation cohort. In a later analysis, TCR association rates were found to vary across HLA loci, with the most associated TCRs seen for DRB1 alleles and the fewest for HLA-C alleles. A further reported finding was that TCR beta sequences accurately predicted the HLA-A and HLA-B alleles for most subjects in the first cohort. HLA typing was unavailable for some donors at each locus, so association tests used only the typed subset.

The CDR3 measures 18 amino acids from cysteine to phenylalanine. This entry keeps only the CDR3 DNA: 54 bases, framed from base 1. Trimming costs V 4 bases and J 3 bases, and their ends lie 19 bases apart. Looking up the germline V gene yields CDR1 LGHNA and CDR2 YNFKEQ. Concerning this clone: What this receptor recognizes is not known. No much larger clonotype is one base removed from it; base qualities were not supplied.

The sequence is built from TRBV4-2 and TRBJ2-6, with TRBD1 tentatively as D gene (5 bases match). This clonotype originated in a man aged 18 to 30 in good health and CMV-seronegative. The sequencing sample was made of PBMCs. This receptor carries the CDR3 CASSPETTGSGGANVLTF. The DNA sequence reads TGTGCCAGCAGCCCAGAAACCACAGGCTCTGGTGGGGCCAACGTCCTGACTTTC.